One sample yielded the 8 T cell receptor beta chains listed below, sequenced in a study of shared clonotypes between healthy human individuals. Clones were sequenced by immunoSEQ multiplex PCR, and TCRdb holds only the in-frame ones, with some missing. The sample includes nearly 750,000 clones, 55% to 80% of them seen just once. Specimen: memory CD4+ T cells sorted from blood. The subset denotes: CD45RA-negative fraction. The receptors stem from a woman aged 25-40 years in good health.

This rearrangement joins TRBV14 to TRBJ2-1, with a weak D call TRBD2 (5 bases). The CDR3 runs to 14 residues. V gave up 3 bases and J gave up 4 bases, with 10 bases separating them. Germline V gives CDR1 SGHDN, CDR2 FVKESK. CDR3 amino acids: CASSQLALYNEQFF. CDR3 in DNA: TGTGCCAGCAGCCAGTTAGCGCTTTACAATGAGCAGTTCTTC.

J is TRBJ2-7 and V is TRBV7-8; D gene unclear. Between the trimmed V and J ends, which lost 6 bases and 2 bases, there was a span of 5 bases. The CDR3 is made up of 11 amino acids. Germline values: CDR1 SGHVS, CDR2 FQNEAQ. The CDR3 DNA reads as TGTGCCAGCAGTAGTCCCTACGAGCAGTACTTC. As protein: CASSSPYEQYF.

The V gene is TRBV27, the J gene TRBJ1-5; D gene ambiguous. Germline-derived CDR1 and CDR2 are MNHEY and SMNVEV (reference sequence). CDR3 length equals 14 residues. V was shortened by 5 bases and J by 9 bases, with 17 bases between the two germline ends. Here the CDR3 DNA reads TGTGCCAGCAGTCTTCAGCCTGAATTTGGGCCCCAGCATTTT. Translation gives CASSLQPEFGPQHF.

This clone was observed a few times. V usage is TRBV9 and J usage is TRBJ2-5; weak D call: TRBD1 (6 bases). The CDR3 consists of 12 residues. Germline CDR1 and CDR2: SGDLS and YYNGEE. The V end lost 6 bases, the J end lost 4 bases, and 10 bases lay between the germline ends. CDR3 nucleotides: TGTGCCAGCAAGGGGGTCGGAGAGACCCAGTACTTC. Its translation: CASKGVGETQYF.

This rearrangement joins TRBV19 to TRBJ1-1; no clear D. The germline gives CDR1 LNHDA, CDR2 SQIVND (reference sequence). This CDR3 is 16 amino acids long. V gave up 2 bases and J gave up 1 base, with 14 bases separating them. In nucleotides, the CDR3 is TGTGCCAGTAGTATACGAGATCCGAGTAAGAACACTGAAGCTTTCTTT. Amino acid sequence: CASSIRDPSKNTEAFF.

V gene TRBV4-1 combines with J gene TRBJ2-7, with 7 bases lining up with TRBD2. The CDR3 has 15 amino acids. V shed 1 base, J shed 4 bases, and the junction held 7 bases outside the gene matches. Looked up from germline, CDR1 is MGHRA and CDR2 is YSYEKL. The CDR3 sequence is CASSQVVAGTYEQYF. For the CDR3, the DNA is TGCGCCAGCAGCCAAGTCGTAGCGGGCACGTACGAGCAGTACTTC.

This clone occurred a few times. The chain uses TRBV5-1 and TRBJ2-7, with D unresolved. The CDR3 extends over 14 amino acids. Per the germline V gene, CDR1 is SGHRS and CDR2 is YFSETQ. V lost 2 bases and J 2 bases, leaving 11 bases between the germline ends. As DNA, the CDR3 is TGCGCCAGCAGCTTCGCAGGTGGTCCCTACGAGCAGTACTTC. Protein product: CASSFAGGPYEQYF.

The table lists this clone with a count of one. The chain employs TRBV2 and TRBJ2-3, with TRBD2 matching 11 bases. V shed 2 bases and J 3 bases; nucleotides not matched to a gene: 7. CDR1 SNHLY and CDR2 FYNNEI come from the germline V gene. CDR3 size: 17 residues. CDR3 protein: CASSERVLAGGTDTQYF. CDR3 DNA: TGTGCCAGCAGTGAAAGGGTCTTAGCGGGAGGGACAGATACGCAGTATTTT. Supplemented by reference TRBV2 and TRBJ2-3, the full variable domain reads EPEVTQTPSHQVTQMGQEVILRCVPISNHLYFYWYRQILGQKVEFLVSFYNNEISEKSEIFDDQFSVERPDGSNFTLKIRSTKLEDSAMYFCASSERVLAGGTDTQYFGPGTRLTVL.